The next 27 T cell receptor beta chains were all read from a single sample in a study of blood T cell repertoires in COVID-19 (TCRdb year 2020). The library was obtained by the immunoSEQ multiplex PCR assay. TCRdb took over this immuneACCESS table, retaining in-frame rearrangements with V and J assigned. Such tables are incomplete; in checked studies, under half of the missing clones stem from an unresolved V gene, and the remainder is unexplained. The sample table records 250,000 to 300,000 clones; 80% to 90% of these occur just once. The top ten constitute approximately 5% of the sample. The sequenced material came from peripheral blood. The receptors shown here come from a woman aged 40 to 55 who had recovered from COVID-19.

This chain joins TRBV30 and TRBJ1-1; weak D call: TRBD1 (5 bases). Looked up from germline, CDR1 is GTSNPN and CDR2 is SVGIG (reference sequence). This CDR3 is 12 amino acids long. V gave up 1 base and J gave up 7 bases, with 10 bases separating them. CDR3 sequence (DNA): TGTGCCTGGAGTGCAGACAGCTATGAAGCTTTCTTT. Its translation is CAWSADSYEAFF.

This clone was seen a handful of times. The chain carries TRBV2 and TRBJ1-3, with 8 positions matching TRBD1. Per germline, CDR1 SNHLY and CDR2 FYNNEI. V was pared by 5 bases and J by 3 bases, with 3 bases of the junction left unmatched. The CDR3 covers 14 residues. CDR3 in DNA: TGTGCCAGCAGTTCCGACAGGGGTGGAAACACCATATATTTT. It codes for CASSSDRGGNTIYF.

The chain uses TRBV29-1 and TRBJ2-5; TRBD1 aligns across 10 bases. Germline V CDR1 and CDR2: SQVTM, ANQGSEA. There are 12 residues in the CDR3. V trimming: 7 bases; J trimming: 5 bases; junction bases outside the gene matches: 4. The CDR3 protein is CSGDRGGETQYF. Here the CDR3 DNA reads TGCAGCGGGGACAGGGGAGGGGAGACCCAGTACTTC.

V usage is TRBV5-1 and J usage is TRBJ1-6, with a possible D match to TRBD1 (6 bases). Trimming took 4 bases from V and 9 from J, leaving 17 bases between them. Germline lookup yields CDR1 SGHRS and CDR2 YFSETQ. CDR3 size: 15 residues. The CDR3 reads CASSRPGEEGSPLHF. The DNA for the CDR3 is TGCGCCAGCAGCCGCCCAGGGGAAGAAGGTTCACCCCTCCACTTT. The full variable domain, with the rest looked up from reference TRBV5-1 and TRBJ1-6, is KAGVTQTPRYLIKTRGQQVTLSCSPISGHRSVSWYQQTPGQGLQFLFEYFSETQRNKGNFPGRFSGRQFSNSRSEMNVSTLELGDSALYLCASSRPGEEGSPLHFGNGTRLTVT.

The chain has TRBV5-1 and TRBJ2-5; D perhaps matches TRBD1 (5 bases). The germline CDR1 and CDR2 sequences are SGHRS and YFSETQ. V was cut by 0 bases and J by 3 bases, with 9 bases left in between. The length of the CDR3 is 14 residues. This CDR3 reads CASSLGGPKETQYF. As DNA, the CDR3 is TGCGCCAGCAGCTTGGGGGGCCCCAAAGAGACCCAGTACTTC. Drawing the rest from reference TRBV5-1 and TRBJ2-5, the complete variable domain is KAGVTQTPRYLIKTRGQQVTLSCSPISGHRSVSWYQQTPGQGLQFLFEYFSETQRNKGNFPGRFSGRQFSNSRSEMNVSTLELGDSALYLCASSLGGPKETQYFGPGTRLLVL.

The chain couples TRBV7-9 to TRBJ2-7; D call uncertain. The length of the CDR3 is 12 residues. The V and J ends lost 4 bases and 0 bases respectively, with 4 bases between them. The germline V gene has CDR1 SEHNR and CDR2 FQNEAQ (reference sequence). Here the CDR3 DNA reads TGTGCCAGCAGCTCCCTCTCCTACGAGCAGTACTTC. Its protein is CASSSLSYEQYF.

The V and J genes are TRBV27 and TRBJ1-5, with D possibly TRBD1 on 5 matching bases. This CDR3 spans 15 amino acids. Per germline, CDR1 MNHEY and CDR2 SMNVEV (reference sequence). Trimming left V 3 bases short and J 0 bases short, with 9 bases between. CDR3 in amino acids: CASSFQQDSNQPQHF. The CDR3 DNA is TGTGCCAGCAGTTTCCAACAGGATAGCAATCAGCCCCAGCATTTT.

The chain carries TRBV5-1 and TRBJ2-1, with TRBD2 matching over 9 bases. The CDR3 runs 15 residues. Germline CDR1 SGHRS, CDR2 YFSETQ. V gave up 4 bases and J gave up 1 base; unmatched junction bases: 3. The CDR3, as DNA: TGCGCCAGCAGCGTAACTAGCGGGTCCTACAATGAGCAGTTCTTC. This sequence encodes CASSVTSGSYNEQFF.

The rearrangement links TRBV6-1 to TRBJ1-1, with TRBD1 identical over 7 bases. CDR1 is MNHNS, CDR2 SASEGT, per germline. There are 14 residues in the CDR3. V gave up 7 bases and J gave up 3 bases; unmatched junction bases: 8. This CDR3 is CASTYGQGDTEAFF. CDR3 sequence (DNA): TGTGCCAGCACTTACGGGCAGGGGGACACTGAAGCTTTCTTT.

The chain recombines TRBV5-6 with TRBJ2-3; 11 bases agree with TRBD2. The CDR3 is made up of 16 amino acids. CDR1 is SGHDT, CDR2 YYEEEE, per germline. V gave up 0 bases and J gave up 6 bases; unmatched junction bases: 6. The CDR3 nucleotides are TGTGCCAGCAGCTTGGAGGCTAGCGGGGGGCCCGATACGCAGTATTTT. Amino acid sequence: CASSLEASGGPDTQYF.

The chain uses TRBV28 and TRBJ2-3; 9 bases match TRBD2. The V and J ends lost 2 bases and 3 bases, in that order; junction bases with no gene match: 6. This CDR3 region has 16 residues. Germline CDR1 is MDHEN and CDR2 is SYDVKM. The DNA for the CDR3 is TGTGCCAGCAGTTTACCTCCGGGACTAGCAACAGATACGCAGTATTTT. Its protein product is CASSLPPGLATDTQYF.

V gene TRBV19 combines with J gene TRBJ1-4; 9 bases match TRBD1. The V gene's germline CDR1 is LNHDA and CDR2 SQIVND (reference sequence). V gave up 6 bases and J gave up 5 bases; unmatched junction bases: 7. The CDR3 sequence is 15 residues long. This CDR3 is CASSTSGTGNEKLFF. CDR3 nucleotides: TGTGCCAGTAGCACTTCCGGGACAGGGAATGAAAAACTGTTTTTT. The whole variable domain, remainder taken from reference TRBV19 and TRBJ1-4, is DGGITQSPKYLFRKEGQNVTLSCEQNLNHDAMYWYRQDPGQGLRLIYYSQIVNDFQKGDIAEGYSVSREKKESFPLTVTSAQKNPTAFYLCASSTSGTGNEKLFFGSGTQLSVL.

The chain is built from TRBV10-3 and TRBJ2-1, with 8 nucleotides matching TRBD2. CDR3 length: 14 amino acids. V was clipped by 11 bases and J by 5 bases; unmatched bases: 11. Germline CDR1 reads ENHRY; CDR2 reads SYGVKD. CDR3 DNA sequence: TGTGCCGCAGATAGCGGGGCGAAAGACAATGAGCAGTTCTTC. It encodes CAADSGAKDNEQFF.

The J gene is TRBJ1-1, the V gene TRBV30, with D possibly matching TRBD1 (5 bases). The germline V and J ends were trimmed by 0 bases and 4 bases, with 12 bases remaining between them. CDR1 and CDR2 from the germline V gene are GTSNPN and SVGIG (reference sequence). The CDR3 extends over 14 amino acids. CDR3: CAWSVRRGGTEAFF. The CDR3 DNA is TGTGCCTGGAGTGTGAGAAGGGGTGGCACTGAAGCTTTCTTT.

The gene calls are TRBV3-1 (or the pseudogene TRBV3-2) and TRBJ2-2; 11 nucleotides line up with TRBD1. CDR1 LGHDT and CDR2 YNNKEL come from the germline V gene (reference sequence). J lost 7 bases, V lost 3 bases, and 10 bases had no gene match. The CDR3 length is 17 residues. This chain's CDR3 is CASSHDPGTGGIGELFF. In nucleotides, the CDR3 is TGTGCCAGCAGCCATGATCCCGGGACAGGGGGAATCGGGGAGCTGTTTTTT.

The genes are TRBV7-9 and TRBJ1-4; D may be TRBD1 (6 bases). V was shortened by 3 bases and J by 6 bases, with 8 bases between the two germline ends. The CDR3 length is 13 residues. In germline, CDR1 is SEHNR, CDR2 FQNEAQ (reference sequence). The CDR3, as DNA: TGTGCCAGCAGCTTTCAGGGGTATGAAAAACTGTTTTTT. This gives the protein CASSFQGYEKLFF.

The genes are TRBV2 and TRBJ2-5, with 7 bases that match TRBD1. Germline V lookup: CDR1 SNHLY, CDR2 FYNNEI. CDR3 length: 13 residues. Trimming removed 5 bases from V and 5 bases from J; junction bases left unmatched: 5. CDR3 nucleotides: TGTGCCAGCAGTCTACAGGGGATTGAGACCCAGTACTTC. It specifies CASSLQGIETQYF.

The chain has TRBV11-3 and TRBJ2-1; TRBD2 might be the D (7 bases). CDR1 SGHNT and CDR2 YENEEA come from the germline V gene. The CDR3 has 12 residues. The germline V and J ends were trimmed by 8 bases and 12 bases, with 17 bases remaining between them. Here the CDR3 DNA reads TGTGCCAGCCGGGGAGGGGGTTTGGGGCAGTTCTTC. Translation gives CASRGGGLGQFF.

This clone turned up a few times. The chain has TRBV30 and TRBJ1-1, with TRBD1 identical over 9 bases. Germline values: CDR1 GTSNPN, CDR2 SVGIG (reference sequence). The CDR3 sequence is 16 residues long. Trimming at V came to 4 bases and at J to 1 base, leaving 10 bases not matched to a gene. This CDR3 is CAWTNPSGQGNTEAFF. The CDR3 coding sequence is TGTGCCTGGACCAACCCGTCGGGACAGGGGAACACTGAAGCTTTCTTT.

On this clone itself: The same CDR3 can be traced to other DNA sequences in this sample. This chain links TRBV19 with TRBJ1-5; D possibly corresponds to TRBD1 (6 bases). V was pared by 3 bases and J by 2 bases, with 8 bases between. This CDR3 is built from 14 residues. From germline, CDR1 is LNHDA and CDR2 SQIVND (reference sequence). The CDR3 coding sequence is TGTGCCAGTAGTATCAGGGGCGGCAATCAGCCCCAGCATTTT. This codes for CASSIRGGNQPQHF.

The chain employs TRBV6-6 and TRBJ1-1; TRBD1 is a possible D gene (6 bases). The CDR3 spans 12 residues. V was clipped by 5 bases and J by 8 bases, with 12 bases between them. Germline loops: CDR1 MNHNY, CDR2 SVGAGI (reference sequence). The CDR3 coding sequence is TGTGCCAGCAGTCGACCCGGGACAGAAGCTTTCTTT. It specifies CASSRPGTEAFF.

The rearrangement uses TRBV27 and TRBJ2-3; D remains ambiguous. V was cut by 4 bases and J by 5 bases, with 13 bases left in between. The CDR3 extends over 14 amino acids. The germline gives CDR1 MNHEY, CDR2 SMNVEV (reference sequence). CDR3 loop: CASSSLRVGDTQYF. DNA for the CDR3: TGTGCCAGCAGTTCCCTCCGGGTGGGAGATACGCAGTATTTT.

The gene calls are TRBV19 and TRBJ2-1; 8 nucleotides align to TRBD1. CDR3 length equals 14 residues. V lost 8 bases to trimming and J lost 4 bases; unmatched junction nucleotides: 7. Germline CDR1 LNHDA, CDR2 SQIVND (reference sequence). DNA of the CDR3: TGTGCCAGTCACCGGGGACAGGTGTACAATGAGCAGTTCTTC. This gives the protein CASHRGQVYNEQFF.

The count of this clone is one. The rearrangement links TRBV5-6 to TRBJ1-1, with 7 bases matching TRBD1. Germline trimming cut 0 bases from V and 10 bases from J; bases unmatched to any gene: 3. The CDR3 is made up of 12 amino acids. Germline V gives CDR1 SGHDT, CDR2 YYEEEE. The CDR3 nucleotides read TGTGCCAGCAGCTTGGGACAGGGAAGAGCTTTCTTT. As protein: CASSLGQGRAFF. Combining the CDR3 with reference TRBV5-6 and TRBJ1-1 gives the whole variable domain DAGVTQSPTHLIKTRGQQVTLRCSPKSGHDTVSWYQQALGQGPQFIFQYYEEEERQRGNFPDRFSGHQFPNYSSELNVNALLLGDSALYLCASSLGQGRAFFGQGTRLTVV.

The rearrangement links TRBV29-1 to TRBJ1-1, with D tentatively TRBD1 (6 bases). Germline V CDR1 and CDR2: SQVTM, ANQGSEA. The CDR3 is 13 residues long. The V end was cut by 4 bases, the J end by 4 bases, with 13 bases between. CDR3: CSVVSGGGTEAFF. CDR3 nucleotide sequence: TGCAGCGTTGTATCGGGAGGGGGCACTGAAGCTTTCTTT.

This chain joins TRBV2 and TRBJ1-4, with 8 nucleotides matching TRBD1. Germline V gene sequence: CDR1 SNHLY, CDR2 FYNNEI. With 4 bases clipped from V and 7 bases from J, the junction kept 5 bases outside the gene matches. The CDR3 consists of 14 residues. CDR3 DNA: TGTGCCAGCAGTGTCACAGGGGGTGGTGAAAAACTGTTTTTT. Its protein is CASSVTGGGEKLFF.

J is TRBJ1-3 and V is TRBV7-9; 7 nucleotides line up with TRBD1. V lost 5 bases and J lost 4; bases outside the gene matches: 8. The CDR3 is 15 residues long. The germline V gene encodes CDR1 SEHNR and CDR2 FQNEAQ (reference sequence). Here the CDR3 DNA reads TGTGCCAGCAGCCTTTCGACAGGGTGGGGAAACACCATATATTTT. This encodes CASSLSTGWGNTIYF. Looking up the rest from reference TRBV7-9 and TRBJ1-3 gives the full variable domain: DTGVSQNPRHKITKRGQNVTFRCDPISEHNRLYWYRQTLGQGPEFLTYFQNEAQLEKSRLLSDRFSAERPKGSFSTLEIQRTEQGDSAMYLCASSLSTGWGNTIYFGEGSWLTVV.